Each of the 22 T cell receptor beta chains below was sequenced from the same sample in a study of cytomegalovirus exposure and HLA in healthy donors. The PCR was carried out with 60 Vbeta primers and 13 Jbeta primers. Repertoires were generated with immunoSEQ multiplex PCR, while TCRdb's copy carries only in-frame clones and drops some. Here the sample spans about 180,000 clones, 70% to 90% being singletons. Sequenced material: PBMCs. All receptors come from a girl aged 5 to 17 in good health and CMV-seropositive.

V and J are TRBV6-1 and TRBJ2-1; D perhaps matches TRBD2 (5 bases). Germline V gene data show CDR1 as MNHNS and CDR2 as SASEGT. The CDR3 totals 14 residues. V was clipped by 1 base and J by 2 bases, with 6 bases between them. Here the CDR3 DNA reads TGTGCCAGCAGTGAAGGGGAGCCCTACAATGAGCAGTTCTTC. Translation: CASSEGEPYNEQFF.

The chain has TRBV27 and TRBJ1-5; 7 bases fit TRBD1. CDR3 length: 15 residues. Germline-derived CDR1 and CDR2 are MNHEY and SMNVEV (reference sequence). Unmatched junction bases numbered 11, after V lost 6 bases and J lost 6 bases. The CDR3 bases are TGTGCCAGCAGGCCACTCGACAGGGTACTTCAGCCCCAGCATTTT. Encoded protein: CASRPLDRVLQPQHF.

The chain employs TRBV29-1 and TRBJ2-7, with TRBD1 as a possible D gene (5 bases). Germline values: CDR1 SQVTM, CDR2 ANQGSEA. Trimming pared 8 bases from V and 2 bases from J, leaving 16 bases between. CDR3 length equals 13 residues. This CDR3 is CSIFPTAPYEQYF. DNA for the CDR3: TGCAGCATTTTCCCGACAGCCCCCTACGAGCAGTACTTC.

This clone was observed once. This rearrangement joins TRBV7-9 to TRBJ1-1; TRBD1 is a possible D gene (6 bases). The CDR3 has 13 amino acids. Trimming pared 5 bases from V and 4 bases from J, leaving 11 bases between. Germline V CDR1 and CDR2: SEHNR, FQNEAQ (reference sequence). CDR3 sequence (DNA): TGTGCCAGCAGCCCGACAGGATTCACTGAAGCTTTCTTT. The encoded protein is CASSPTGFTEAFF.

V is TRBV6-1 and J is TRBJ1-2; no clear D gene. Trimming took 2 bases from V and 7 from J, leaving 8 bases between them. This CDR3 is 12 amino acids long. Germline assignment: CDR1 MNHNS and CDR2 SASEGT. CDR3 loop: CASSESGSGYTF. The DNA for the CDR3 is TGTGCCAGCAGTGAATCGGGGAGTGGCTACACCTTC.

The rearrangement uses TRBV18 and TRBJ1-5; D perhaps matches TRBD1 (6 bases). CDR3 length: 16 residues. Trimming took off 6 bases at V and 0 bases at J, with 15 bases between the two ends. Germline loops: CDR1 KGHSH, CDR2 LQKENI. Here the CDR3 reads CASSAKIRGSNQPQHF. CDR3 nucleotides: TGTGCCAGCTCGGCCAAGATCAGGGGTAGCAATCAGCCCCAGCATTTT.

V is TRBV6-4 and J is TRBJ1-1; TRBD1 agrees at 11 bases. CDR1 and CDR2 from the germline V gene are MRHNA and SNTAGT. V was pared by 5 bases and J by 7 bases, with 9 bases of the junction left unmatched. CDR3 length equals 15 residues. This CDR3 reads CASSTGQGAINEAFF. In nucleotides, the CDR3 is TGTGCCAGCAGTACTGGACAGGGGGCAATTAATGAAGCTTTCTTT.

The chain couples TRBV7-9 to TRBJ2-5; the D gene is possibly TRBD2 (5 bases). The CDR3 length is 13 residues. V lost 2 bases, J lost 5 bases, and 9 bases lay in between. CDR1 is SEHNR and CDR2 is FQNEAQ in the germline V gene (reference sequence). The CDR3 nucleotides read TGTGCCAGCAGCTTAACGAGGGTCGAGACCCAGTACTTC. This codes for CASSLTRVETQYF.

A note on this clone: One junction end does not reproduce the germline sequence, and a read error may be involved. Other DNA sequences of this sample code for an identical CDR3. V gene TRBV25-1 combines with J gene TRBJ2-2, with 8 nucleotides matching TRBD1. From germline, CDR1 is MGHDK and CDR2 SYGVNS. The CDR3 length is 14 residues. CDR3 in amino acids: CASRGTGEAGELFF. The CDR3 coding sequence is TGTGCCAGCAGAGGGACAGGTGAGGCCGGAGAGCTGTTTTTT.

The genes are TRBV6-6 and TRBJ2-1; D gene unclear. Germline lookup yields CDR1 MNHNY and CDR2 SVGAGI (reference sequence). V lost 2 bases, J lost 5 bases, and 7 bases lay in between. CDR3 size: 13 residues. CDR3 region: CASSYAENNEQFF. In DNA form, the CDR3 reads TGTGCCAGCAGTTACGCCGAGAACAATGAGCAGTTCTTC.

V gene TRBV19 combines with J gene TRBJ1-5, with D uncertain. V was clipped by 4 bases and J by 8 bases, with 15 bases between them. Germline loops: CDR1 LNHDA, CDR2 SQIVND (reference sequence). This CDR3 has 14 residues. CDR3 sequence: CASSTRGWGEPQHF. DNA for the CDR3: TGTGCCAGTAGTACCAGAGGCTGGGGAGAGCCCCAGCATTTT.

V is TRBV6-6 and J is TRBJ1-4; D is possibly TRBD1 (5 bases). The germline CDR1 and CDR2 sequences are MNHNY and SVGAGI (reference sequence). V lost 0 bases to trimming and J lost 6 bases, with 11 bases between them. The CDR3 has 15 amino acids. The CDR3 spells CASSYSGGWDEKLFF. The DNA of the CDR3 is TGTGCCAGCAGTTACTCGGGGGGTTGGGATGAAAAACTGTTTTTT.

The chain couples TRBV2 to TRBJ2-7; D is undetermined. The ends were cut back, 2 bases at V and 4 bases at J, with 9 bases in the middle. The CDR3 runs 13 residues. Germline lookup yields CDR1 SNHLY and CDR2 FYNNEI. The CDR3 nucleotides read TGTGCCAGCAGTGAAAAGGAGAGGTACGAGCAGTACTTC. Translating it yields CASSEKERYEQYF. Together with reference TRBV2 and TRBJ2-7, the CDR3 gives the full variable domain: EPEVTQTPSHQVTQMGQEVILRCVPISNHLYFYWYRQILGQKVEFLVSFYNNEISEKSEIFDDQFSVERPDGSNFTLKIRSTKLEDSAMYFCASSEKERYEQYFGPGTRLTVT.

The V and J genes are TRBV19 and TRBJ1-6; D perhaps matches TRBD1 (5 bases). The CDR3 is 15 amino acids. The V gene lost 1 base and the J gene lost 14 bases, with 18 bases spanning the gap. Germline V lookup: CDR1 LNHDA, CDR2 SQIVND (reference sequence). CDR3 DNA sequence: TGTGCCAGTAGTATAGTGGGGCAGCGTTCTTGGGCCCTCCACTTT. Amino acid sequence: CASSIVGQRSWALHF.

The chain is built from TRBV19 and TRBJ1-5; the match to TRBD1 covers 10 bases. V was clipped by 6 bases and J by 2 bases; unmatched bases: 4. Germline lookup yields CDR1 LNHDA and CDR2 SQIVND (reference sequence). The CDR3 has 15 amino acids. CDR3 DNA: TGTGCCAGTAGCCTTGGACAGGGGGGCAATCAGCCCCAGCATTTT. The encoded protein is CASSLGQGGNQPQHF.

The rearrangement joins TRBV7-9 to TRBJ2-7, with 7 nucleotides matching TRBD1. Unmatched junction bases numbered 8, after V lost 5 bases and J lost 10 bases. CDR3 length: 12 residues. Germline V gene lookup returns CDR1 SEHNR and CDR2 FQNEAQ (reference sequence). This CDR3 is CASSLGTEAQYF. As DNA, the CDR3 is TGTGCCAGCAGCCTTGGGACAGAGGCTCAGTACTTC.

The chain links TRBV4-2 to TRBJ2-1; the match to TRBD1 covers 7 bases. The CDR3 extends over 14 amino acids. V trimming: 3 bases; J trimming: 9 bases; junction bases outside the gene matches: 8. Germline CDR1 and CDR2: LGHNA and YNFKEQ. The CDR3, as DNA: TGTGCCAGCAGCCAGCGGACAGGTGGTGTTGAGCAGTTCTTC. Its translation is CASSQRTGGVEQFF.

The chain recombines TRBV7-8 with TRBJ2-7; weak D call: TRBD1 (6 bases). V was cut by 3 bases and J by 0 bases, with 15 bases left in between. Per the germline V gene, CDR1 is SGHVS and CDR2 is FQNEAQ. The CDR3 runs 16 residues. CDR3 region: CASSFGDTRSSYEQYF. The CDR3 coding sequence is TGTGCCAGCAGCTTCGGGGACACTCGGAGCTCCTACGAGCAGTACTTC.

The genes are TRBV19 and TRBJ2-1; 8 bases are a match to TRBD2. This CDR3 is 17 amino acids long. Germline CDR1 is LNHDA and CDR2 is SQIVND (reference sequence). The junction had 7 bases not matched to a gene; V was cut back by 1 base and J by 2 bases. CDR3 bases: TGTGCCAGTAGTATAGGCTCTAGCGGGTCCCCCTACAATGAGCAGTTCTTC. This gives the protein CASSIGSSGSPYNEQFF.

This chain connects TRBV15 to TRBJ2-5; 7 nucleotides match TRBD2. The length of the CDR3 is 15 residues. CDR1 and CDR2 (germline): LNHNV, YYDKDF (reference sequence). Trimming at V came to 0 bases and at J to 3 bases, leaving 4 bases not matched to a gene. The CDR3 sequence is CATSRDLSGEETQYF. CDR3 nucleotides: TGTGCCACCAGCAGAGATTTAAGCGGGGAAGAGACCCAGTACTTC.

This sequence joins TRBV30 and TRBJ1-2; D is unclear. There are 13 residues in the CDR3. The germline CDR1 and CDR2 sequences are GTSNPN and SVGIG (reference sequence). The V end lost 5 bases, the J end lost 8 bases, and 18 bases lay between the germline ends. The CDR3 sequence: CAWGPEASGGYTF. The DNA of the CDR3 is TGTGCCTGGGGCCCCGAAGCGTCCGGAGGCTACACCTTC.

Regarding this clone: A junction boundary mismatches the germline segment, possibly from a read error. This rearrangement joins TRBV7-7 to TRBJ2-1, with 11 bases matching TRBD2. CDR3 length: 17 residues. CDR1 SSHAT and CDR2 FNYEAQ come from the germline V gene (reference sequence). This CDR3 reads CASSLTSGVGVGNEQFF. CDR3 DNA sequence: TGTGCTAGCAGCTTGACTAGCGGGGTGGGGGTAGGCAATGAGCAGTTCTTC.